The 13 T cell receptor beta chains listed next were all sequenced from one sample in a study of Graves' ophthalmopathy and Graves' hyperthyroidism (dated by TCRdb to about 2018). The sequencer listed for this sample is Illumina HiSeq 2000. For repertoire sequencing, TCR beta CDR3 regions were amplified from RNA transcripts. HTBI primers and the Qiagen OneStep RT-PCR kit were used in a first-round RT-PCR, which was followed by a second-round multiplex PCR, size selection and purification. The public reads were quality trimmed at Q25 with fastp and then assembled into clones with MiXCR by TCRdb, keeping productive beta chains. Rows are combined by CDR3 protein, so each entry shows the most common genes and DNA. The sample table contains 620,000 or so distinct CDR3 sequences; only one count was recorded for about 20% of them. Of the sample, approximately 6.5% is held by the ten largest clones. Source material: peripheral blood. These receptors were taken from a woman in her late teens or twenties with stable Graves' hyperthyroidism. Some clones in this sample may be carry-over from other donors' samples. Donor details come from another sample of the same person, matched by shared clones.

This clonotype came up many times. The chain links TRBV6-1 to TRBJ2-5; D remains ambiguous. Trimming shortened V by 4 bases and J by 5 bases, and 11 bases separated the two germline ends. The germline V gene encodes CDR1 MNHNS and CDR2 SASEGT. There are 13 residues in the CDR3. CDR3 DNA sequence: TGTGCCAGCAGTGTTGGGTTTATGGAGACCCAGTACTTC. Translated: CASSVGFMETQYF.

The V gene is TRBV11-2, the J gene TRBJ2-7, with 10 bases identical to TRBD2. This CDR3 contains 17 residues. Per germline, CDR1 SGHAT and CDR2 FQNNGV. Germline trimming cut 0 bases from V and 0 bases from J; bases unmatched to any gene: 5. This chain's CDR3 is CASSLEGGTSVSYEQYF. CDR3 nucleotide sequence: TGTGCCAGCAGCTTAGAAGGAGGGACTAGCGTCTCCTACGAGCAGTACTTC.

This clonotype has a count of ten or more. This chain links TRBV27 with TRBJ1-1; 8 nucleotides line up with TRBD1. The germline gives CDR1 MNHEY, CDR2 SMNVEV (reference sequence). The CDR3 spans 15 residues. The J segment lost 0 bases and the V segment lost 6 bases, leaving 6 bases of the junction unmatched. CDR3 coding DNA: TGTGCCAGCAGGATCGACAGGGGTGTGAACACTGAAGCTTTCTTT. Its protein product is CASRIDRGVNTEAFF.

This clonotype was detected many times. The V call is TRBV12-3 or TRBV12-4, the J call TRBJ1-1, with D possibly being TRBD1 (5 bases). The CDR3 has 16 residues. The V and J ends lost 5 bases and 0 bases respectively, with 16 bases between them. CDR3 sequence: CASSHRIPGMNTEAFF. The CDR3 nucleotides are TGTGCCAGCAGTCACAGGATTCCCGGTATGAACACTGAAGCTTTCTTT.

This clonotype was seen many times. The chain combines TRBV30 with TRBJ1-5; D uncertain. From germline, CDR1 is GTSNPN and CDR2 SVGIG (reference sequence). V lost 0 bases and J 7 bases, leaving 13 bases between the germline ends. The length of the CDR3 is 14 residues. The CDR3 nucleotides read TGTGCCTGGAGTGTACCCGGGGTCTTCCAGCCCCAGCATTTT. This codes for CAWSVPGVFQPQHF.

The chain recombines TRBV7-8 with TRBJ1-5; no firm D call. This CDR3 has 15 residues. Trimming cost V 3 bases and J 0 bases, with 9 bases left between them. Germline assignment: CDR1 SGHVS and CDR2 FQNEAQ. The CDR3 loop reads CASSFGRASNQPQHF. The CDR3 region has the DNA TGTGCCAGCAGCTTTGGGAGGGCTAGCAATCAGCCCCAGCATTTT.

The table lists this clonotype with many counts. The chain employs TRBV20-1 and TRBJ2-4, with 7 bases identical to TRBD2. Germline loops: CDR1 DFQATT, CDR2 SNEGSKA (reference sequence). With V trimmed by 3 bases and J by 3 bases, 11 bases remained unmatched. The CDR3 is 16 amino acids. This CDR3 reads CSARERGGGNKNIQYF. The CDR3 DNA follows: TGCAGTGCTAGGGAGCGGGGCGGGGGAAACAAAAACATTCAGTACTTC.

In its sample, this clonotype was seen many times. The chain joins TRBV7-9 to TRBJ2-5; 9 positions agree with TRBD1. This CDR3 spans 14 amino acids. Germline lookup yields CDR1 SEHNR and CDR2 FQNEAQ (reference sequence). J was trimmed by 4 bases and V by 5 bases; bases with no gene match: 5. CDR3 sequence (DNA): TGTGCCAGCAGCACTGGGACAGGGATAGAGACCCAGTACTTC. It yields the protein CASSTGTGIETQYF.

This clonotype was found many times. The chain joins TRBV12-3 or TRBV12-4 to TRBJ2-7, with TRBD2 matching 14 bases. The CDR3 is made up of 14 amino acids. The ends lost 6 bases at V and 3 bases at J; junction bases unmatched: 1. The CDR3 protein is CASRGTSGGYEQYF. CDR3 coding DNA: TGTGCCAGCAGGGGGACTAGCGGGGGCTACGAGCAGTACTTC.

A few counts support this clonotype. This chain joins TRBV28 and TRBJ1-6; D is unclear. V dropped 3 bases and J dropped 9 bases, with 15 bases sitting between them. Germline CDR1 and CDR2: MDHEN and SYDVKM. CDR3 length equals 15 residues. DNA of the CDR3: TGTGCCAGCAGTTTGGAATGGAAGGTGGGTTCACCCCTCCACTTT. Its translation is CASSLEWKVGSPLHF.

In its sample, this clonotype was seen many times. With a much larger clone just one base away, this may be a read error. The gene calls are TRBV12-5 and TRBJ1-2; 9 bases agree with TRBD1. Trimming at V came to 8 bases and at J to 5 bases, leaving 12 bases not matched to a gene. The CDR3 has 15 residues. Germline CDR1 is LGHNT and CDR2 is FRNRAP. The chain's CDR3 is CASSGPGTGKYGYTF. The CDR3 nucleotides read TGTGCTAGTAGCGGCCCCGGGACAGGGAAGTATGGCTACACCTTC.

The V and J genes are TRBV28 and TRBJ1-3; perhaps TRBD1 as D (5 bases). In germline, CDR1 is MDHEN, CDR2 SYDVKM. This CDR3 is 15 amino acids long. V lost 0 bases and J lost 0, with 6 bases in between. CDR3 loop: CASSLWGPSGNTIYF. The CDR3 DNA sequence: TGTGCCAGCAGTTTATGGGGACCCTCTGGAAACACCATATATTTT.

Note on this clonotype: A clone one base away is much larger, so this may be a read error. This rearrangement joins TRBV2 to TRBJ1-1; D may be TRBD1 (5 bases). The CDR3 sequence is 15 residues long. Germline assignment: CDR1 SNHLY and CDR2 FYNNEI. CDR3 DNA sequence: TGTGCCAGCAGGCTTTCGGGGACGGTAGGGACTGAATCTTTCTTT. Protein product: CASRLSGTVGTESFF.